The present TCR beta chain was sequenced within a study of blood T cell repertoires in COVID-19. Authors' processing steps: Reference gene primer amplification gave estimated nucleated cell counts. TCRdb keeps only in-frame clones here, not all; method: immunoSEQ multiplex PCR. Clone size and V and J calls were adopted from that table, with D and trimming inferred from the DNA. The top ten clones hold more than 5.5% of a sample with under 200,000 clones, 84% of them seen once. The CDR3 length is 14 residues. V shed 6 bases, J shed 0 bases, and the junction held 2 bases outside the gene matches. Per germline, CDR1 ENHRY and CDR2 SYGVKD.

Sequencing was performed on PBMCs or T cells enriched from blood (not recorded which). This TCR came from a man aged 50-60 years who had recovered from COVID-19. The chain recombines TRBV10-3 with TRBJ1-2, with TRBD1 matching over 9 bases. The chain's CDR3 is CAIRGTGTNYGYTF. Written as DNA, the CDR3 is TGTGCCATCAGGGGGACAGGGACTAACTATGGCTACACCTTC.